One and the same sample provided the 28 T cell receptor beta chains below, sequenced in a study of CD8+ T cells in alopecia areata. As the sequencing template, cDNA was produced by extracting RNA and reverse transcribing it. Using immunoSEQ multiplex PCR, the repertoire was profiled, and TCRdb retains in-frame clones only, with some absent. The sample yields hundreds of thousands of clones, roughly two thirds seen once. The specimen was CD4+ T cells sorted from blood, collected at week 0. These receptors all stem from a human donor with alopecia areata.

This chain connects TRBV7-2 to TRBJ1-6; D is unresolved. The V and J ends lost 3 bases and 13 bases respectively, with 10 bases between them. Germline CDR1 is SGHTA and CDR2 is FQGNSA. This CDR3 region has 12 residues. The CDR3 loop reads CASSLRTDPLHF. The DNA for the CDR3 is TGTGCCAGCAGCTTGAGGACGGACCCCCTCCACTTT.

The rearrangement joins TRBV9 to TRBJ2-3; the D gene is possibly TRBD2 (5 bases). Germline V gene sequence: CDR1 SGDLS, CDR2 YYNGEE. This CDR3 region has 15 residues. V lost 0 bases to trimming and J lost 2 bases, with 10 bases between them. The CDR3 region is CASSVAVGATDTQYF. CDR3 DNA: TGTGCCAGCAGCGTAGCTGTGGGAGCCACAGATACGCAGTATTTT.

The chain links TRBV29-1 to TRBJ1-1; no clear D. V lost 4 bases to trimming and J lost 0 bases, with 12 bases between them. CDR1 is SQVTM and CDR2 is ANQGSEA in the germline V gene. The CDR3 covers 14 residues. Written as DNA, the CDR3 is TGCAGCGTTGCTTCGGGAACGGTGAACACTGAAGCTTTCTTT. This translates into CSVASGTVNTEAFF. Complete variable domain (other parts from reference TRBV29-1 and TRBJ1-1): SAVISQKPSRDICQRGTSLTIQCQVDSQVTMMFWYRQQPGQSLTLIATANQGSEATYESGFVIDKFPISRPNLTFSTLTVSNMSPEDSSIYLCSVASGTVNTEAFFGQGTRLTVV.

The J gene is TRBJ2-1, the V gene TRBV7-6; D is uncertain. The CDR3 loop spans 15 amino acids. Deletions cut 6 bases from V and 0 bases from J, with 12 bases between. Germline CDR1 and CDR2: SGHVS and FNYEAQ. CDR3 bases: TGTGCCAGCAGTTTTAGGTCCTTCTCCTACAATGAGCAGTTCTTC. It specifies CASSFRSFSYNEQFF.

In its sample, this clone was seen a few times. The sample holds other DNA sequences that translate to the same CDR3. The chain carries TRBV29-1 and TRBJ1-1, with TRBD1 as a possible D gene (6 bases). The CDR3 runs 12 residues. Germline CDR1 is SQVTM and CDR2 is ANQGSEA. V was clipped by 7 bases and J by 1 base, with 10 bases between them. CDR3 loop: CSAPGQNTEAFF. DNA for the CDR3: TGCAGCGCGCCGGGACAGAACACTGAAGCTTTCTTT.

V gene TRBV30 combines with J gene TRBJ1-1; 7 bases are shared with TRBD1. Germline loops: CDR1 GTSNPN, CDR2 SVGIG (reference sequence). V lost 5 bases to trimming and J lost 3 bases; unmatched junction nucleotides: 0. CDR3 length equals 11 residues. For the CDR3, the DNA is TGTGCCTGGCAGGGGGACACTGAAGCTTTCTTT. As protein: CAWQGDTEAFF.

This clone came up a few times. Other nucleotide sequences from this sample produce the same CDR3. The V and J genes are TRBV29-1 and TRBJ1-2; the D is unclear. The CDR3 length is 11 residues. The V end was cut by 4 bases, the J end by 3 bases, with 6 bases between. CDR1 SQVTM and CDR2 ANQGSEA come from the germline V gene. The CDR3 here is CSVGADYGYTF. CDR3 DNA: TGCAGCGTTGGGGCAGACTATGGCTACACCTTC.

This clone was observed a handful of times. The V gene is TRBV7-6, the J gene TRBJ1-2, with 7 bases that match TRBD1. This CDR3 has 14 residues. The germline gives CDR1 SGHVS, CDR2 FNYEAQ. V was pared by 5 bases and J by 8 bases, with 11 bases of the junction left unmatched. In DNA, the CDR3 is TGTGCCAGCAGCACGGCACAGGGGAATGGGGGCTACACCTTC. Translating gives CASSTAQGNGGYTF.

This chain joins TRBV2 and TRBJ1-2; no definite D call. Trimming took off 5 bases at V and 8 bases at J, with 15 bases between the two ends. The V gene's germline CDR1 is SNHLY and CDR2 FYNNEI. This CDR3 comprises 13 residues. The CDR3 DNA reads TGTGCCAGCAGTTTAGACGGCCTATCCGGCTACACCTTC. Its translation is CASSLDGLSGYTF.

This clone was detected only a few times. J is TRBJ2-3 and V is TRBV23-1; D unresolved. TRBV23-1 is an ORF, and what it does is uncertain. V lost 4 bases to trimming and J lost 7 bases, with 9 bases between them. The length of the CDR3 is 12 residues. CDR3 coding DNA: TGCGCCAGCAGTCCCCACAGAAATACGCAGTATTTT. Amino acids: CASSPHRNTQYF.

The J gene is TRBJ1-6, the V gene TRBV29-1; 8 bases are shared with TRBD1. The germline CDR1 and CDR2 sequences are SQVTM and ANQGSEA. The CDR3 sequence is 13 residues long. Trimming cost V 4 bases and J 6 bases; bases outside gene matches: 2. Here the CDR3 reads CSVGTGSNSPLHF. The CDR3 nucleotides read TGCAGCGTTGGGACAGGGAGTAATTCACCCCTCCACTTT.

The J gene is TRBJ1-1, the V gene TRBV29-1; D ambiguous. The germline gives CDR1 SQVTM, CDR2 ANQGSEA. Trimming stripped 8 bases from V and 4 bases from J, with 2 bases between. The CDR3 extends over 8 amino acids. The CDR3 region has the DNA TGCAGCACCACTGAAGCTTTCTTT. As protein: CSTTEAFF.

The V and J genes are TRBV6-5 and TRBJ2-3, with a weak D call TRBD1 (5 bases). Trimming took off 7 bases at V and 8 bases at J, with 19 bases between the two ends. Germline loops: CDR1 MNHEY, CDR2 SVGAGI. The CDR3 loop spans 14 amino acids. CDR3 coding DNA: TGTGCCAGCATCCAAGTAACAGGCGTGGGTACGCAGTATTTT. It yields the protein CASIQVTGVGTQYF.

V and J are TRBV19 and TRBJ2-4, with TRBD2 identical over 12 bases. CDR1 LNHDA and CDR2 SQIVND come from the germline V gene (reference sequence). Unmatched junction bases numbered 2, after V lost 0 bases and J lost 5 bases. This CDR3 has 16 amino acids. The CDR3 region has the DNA TGTGCCAGTAGTATAGATCTAGCGGGGGGGCAAAACATTCAGTACTTC. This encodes CASSIDLAGGQNIQYF.

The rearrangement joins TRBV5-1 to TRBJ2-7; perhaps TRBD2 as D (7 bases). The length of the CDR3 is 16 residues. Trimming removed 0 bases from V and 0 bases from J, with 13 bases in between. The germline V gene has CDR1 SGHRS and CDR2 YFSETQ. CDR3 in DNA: TGCGCCAGCAGCTTGGGCGGGGGCTCAAGCTCCTACGAGCAGTACTTC. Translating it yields CASSLGGGSSSYEQYF.

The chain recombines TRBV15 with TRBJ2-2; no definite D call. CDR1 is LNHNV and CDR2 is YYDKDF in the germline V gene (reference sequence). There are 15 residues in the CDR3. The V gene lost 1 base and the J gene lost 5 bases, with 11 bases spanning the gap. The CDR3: CATSRVLLKTGELFF. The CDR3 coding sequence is TGTGCCACCAGCAGAGTCTTACTGAAGACCGGGGAGCTGTTTTTT.

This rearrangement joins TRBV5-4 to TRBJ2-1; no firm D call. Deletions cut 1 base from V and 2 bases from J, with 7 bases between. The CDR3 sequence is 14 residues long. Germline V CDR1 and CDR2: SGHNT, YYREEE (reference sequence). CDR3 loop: CASSLSRTYNEQFF. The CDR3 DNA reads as TGTGCCAGCAGCTTGAGCAGAACCTACAATGAGCAGTTCTTC.

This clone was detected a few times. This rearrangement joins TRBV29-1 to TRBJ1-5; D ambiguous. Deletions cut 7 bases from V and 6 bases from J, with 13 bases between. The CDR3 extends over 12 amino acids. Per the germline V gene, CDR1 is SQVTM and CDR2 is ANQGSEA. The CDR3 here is CSATSVGQPQHF. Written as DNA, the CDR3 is TGCAGCGCCACTTCGGTAGGTCAGCCCCAGCATTTT.

CDR3 DNA sequence: TGTGCCAGCAGCAACCGGGACAGGGGGCTTAATTCACCCCTCCACTTT. Translating gives CASSNRDRGLNSPLHF. V gene TRBV7-2 combines with J gene TRBJ1-6; 12 bases line up with TRBD1. The CDR3 loop spans 16 amino acids. Germline V gives CDR1 SGHTA, CDR2 FQGNSA. After removal of 5 bases from V and 6 bases from J, the junction contained 5 bases not matched to a gene.

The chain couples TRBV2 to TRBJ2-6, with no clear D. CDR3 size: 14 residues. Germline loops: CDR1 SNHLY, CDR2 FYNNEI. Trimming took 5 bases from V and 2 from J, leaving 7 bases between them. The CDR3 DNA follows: TGTGCCAGCAGTAGACGAACTGGGGCCAACGTCCTGACTTTC. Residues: CASSRRTGANVLTF.

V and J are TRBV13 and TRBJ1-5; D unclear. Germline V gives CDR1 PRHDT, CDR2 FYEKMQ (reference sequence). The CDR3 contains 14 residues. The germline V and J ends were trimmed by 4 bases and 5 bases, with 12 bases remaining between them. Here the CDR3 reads CASSSSRSYQPQHF. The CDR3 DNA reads TGTGCCAGCAGCTCATCTCGGAGTTATCAGCCCCAGCATTTT.

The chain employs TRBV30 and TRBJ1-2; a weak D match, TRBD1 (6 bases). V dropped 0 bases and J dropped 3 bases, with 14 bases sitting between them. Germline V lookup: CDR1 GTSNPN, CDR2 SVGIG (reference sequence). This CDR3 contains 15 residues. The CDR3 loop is CAWSVRPGDHYGYTF. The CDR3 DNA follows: TGTGCCTGGAGTGTAAGGCCAGGGGATCACTATGGCTACACCTTC.

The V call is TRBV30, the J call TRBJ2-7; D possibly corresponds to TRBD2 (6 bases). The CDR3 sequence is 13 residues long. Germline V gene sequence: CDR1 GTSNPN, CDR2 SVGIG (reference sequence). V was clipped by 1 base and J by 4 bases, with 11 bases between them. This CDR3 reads CAWSGAGRYEQYF. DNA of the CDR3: TGTGCCTGGAGTGGGGCAGGGAGGTACGAGCAGTACTTC.

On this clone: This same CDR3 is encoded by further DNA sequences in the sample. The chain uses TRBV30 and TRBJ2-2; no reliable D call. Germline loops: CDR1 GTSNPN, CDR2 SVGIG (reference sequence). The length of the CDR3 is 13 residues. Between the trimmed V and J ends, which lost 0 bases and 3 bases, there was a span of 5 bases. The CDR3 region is CAWSVGYTGELFF. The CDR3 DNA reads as TGTGCCTGGAGTGTCGGGTACACCGGGGAGCTGTTTTTT.

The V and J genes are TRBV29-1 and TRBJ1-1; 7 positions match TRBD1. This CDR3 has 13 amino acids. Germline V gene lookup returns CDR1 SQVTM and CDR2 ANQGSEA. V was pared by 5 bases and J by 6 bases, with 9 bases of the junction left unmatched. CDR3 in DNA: TGCAGCGTTCTCTGGGGGCAGGGGGCTGAAGCTTTCTTT. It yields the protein CSVLWGQGAEAFF.

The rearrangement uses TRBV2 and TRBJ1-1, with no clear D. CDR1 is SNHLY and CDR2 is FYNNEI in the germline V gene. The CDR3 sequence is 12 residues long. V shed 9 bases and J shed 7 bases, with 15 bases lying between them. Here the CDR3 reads CASEGQQIEAFF. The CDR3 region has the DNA TGTGCCAGTGAAGGTCAACAGATTGAAGCTTTCTTT. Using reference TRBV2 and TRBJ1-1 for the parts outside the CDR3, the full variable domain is EPEVTQTPSHQVTQMGQEVILRCVPISNHLYFYWYRQILGQKVEFLVSFYNNEISEKSEIFDDQFSVERPDGSNFTLKIRSTKLEDSAMYFCASEGQQIEAFFGQGTRLTVV.

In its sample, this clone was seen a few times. Written as DNA, the CDR3 is TGTGCCTGGGGCCCAAGCAGGGGGCATAATGGCTACACCTTC. As protein: CAWGPSRGHNGYTF. The chain carries TRBV30 and TRBJ1-2, with TRBD1 matching over 8 bases. The CDR3 contains 14 residues. The V and J ends lost 5 bases and 6 bases, in that order; junction bases with no gene match: 11. Germline V CDR1 and CDR2: GTSNPN, SVGIG (reference sequence).

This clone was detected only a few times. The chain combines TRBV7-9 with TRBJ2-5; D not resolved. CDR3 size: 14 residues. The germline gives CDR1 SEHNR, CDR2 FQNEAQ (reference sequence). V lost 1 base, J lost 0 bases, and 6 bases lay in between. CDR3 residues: CASSLGSDQETQYF. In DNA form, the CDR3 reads TGTGCCAGCAGCTTAGGTAGTGACCAAGAGACCCAGTACTTC.